This T cell receptor (beta chain) was sequenced for a study of T cell responses to AZD1222 COVID-19 vaccine (dated by TCRdb to the early 2020s). Broadly, across the study: AZD1222 recipients whose second dose came at about 4 weeks and those whose second dose came at about 12 weeks were combined into one group, since spike-specific TCR depth and breadth did not differ between the two schedules. TCR sequencing covered 230 or so trial participants: 200 to 210 given two doses of AZD1222 and 26 given two doses of MenACWY control vaccine. Trial participants were enrolled by age into 18-55, 56-69 and 70-plus year subgroups, with around 140, 26 and 57 TCR-sequenced participants respectively.

The CDR3 regions of human TCRbeta chains were analyzed by immunosequencing. As for the original processing: Repertoire TCRs were matched against a reference library of SARS-CoV-2-specific TCRs generated with the MIRA antigen-specificity platform. Breadth was defined as the fraction of unique TCRs that were SARS-CoV-2-associated, and depth was defined as the fraction of total T cells that were SARS-CoV-2-associated. Each spike-specific TCR was assigned to its reactive spike region and to a CD4 or CD8 class using the MIRA data. Log10-transformed breadth and depth values were compared by one-way ANOVA with Sidak's multiple comparisons tests. This is the immuneACCESS table as TCRdb keeps it, with only in-frame sequences that have V and J called. A part of the clones is gone; compared with another copy, unresolved V genes explain less than half, and the rest is unexplained. From that table come the V and J calls and clone size; the DNA was used to work out D and trimming. The sample data list 200,000 or so clones, and 70% to 90% of these were observed just once. The ten top clones hold roughly 6% of the sample.

Notes on this clone: Its antigen remains unidentified. Base qualities are not at hand, and no much larger clone is one base apart.

Broad study findings and their caveats: No day 14 peak-response samples were available, so repertoires were characterized only after the peak T cell response. In the small 56-69-year group, the increase in depth fell short of significance, most likely because of low power. Nearly half of unique spike-specific TCRs reportedly recognized epitopes outside regions mutated in the B.1.351 and B.1.1.7 variants. Participants were mostly white British and included more females than males, and it was suggested by the authors that clonal diversity may have been underestimated. The vaccine-associated CD4 TCRs covered the entire spike protein, and the dominant responses fell in regions 160-218 and 743-854. Spike-specific TCR breadth and depth rose significantly after two AZD1222 doses compared with day 0 and with MenACWY recipients. Conclusions about previously exposed vaccinees were limited because only a handful of AZD1222 recipients were SARS-CoV-2 seropositive at baseline.

The meaning of the sample's time point label: baseline before first vaccination. Vaccinee samples came from UK trials COV001 and COV002, including a single-blind randomized controlled phase 2/3 trial of AZD1222 (ChAdOx1 nCoV-19) in healthy adults. For TCRbeta chain sequencing, PBMC samples were collected from trial participants at day 0 and at day 28 after the second dose. V is shortened by 1 base, J by 2 bases, and the region joining them spans 9 bases. The CDR3 sequence holds 15 residues, the cysteine and phenylalanine included. Only the CDR3 DNA stays, 45 bases, in frame from base 1. The germline V gene encodes CDR1 SNHLY and CDR2 FYNNEI.

The chain is assembled from TRBV2 and TRBJ1-5; possibly the D gene is TRBD1, per 5 matching bases. The sequencing used peripheral blood, collected on day 0 of AZD1222 vaccination. The receptor was isolated from an adult in good health. The CDR3 in this case is CASSEVQGRNQPQHF. The DNA sequence is as follows: TGTGCCAGCAGTGAAGTCCAGGGCCGCAATCAGCCCCAGCATTTT.